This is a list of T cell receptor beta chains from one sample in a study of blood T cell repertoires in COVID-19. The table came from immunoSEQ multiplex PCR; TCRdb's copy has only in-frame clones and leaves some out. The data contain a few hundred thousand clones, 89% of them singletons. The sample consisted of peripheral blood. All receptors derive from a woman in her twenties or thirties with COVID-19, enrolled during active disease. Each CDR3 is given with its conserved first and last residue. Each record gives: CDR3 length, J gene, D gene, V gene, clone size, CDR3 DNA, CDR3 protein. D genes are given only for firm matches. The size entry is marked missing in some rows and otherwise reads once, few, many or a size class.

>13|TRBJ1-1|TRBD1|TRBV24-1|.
TGTGCCACCAGTGGCCCCCGGACAGGGGCCGCTTTCTTT
CATSGPRTGAAFF
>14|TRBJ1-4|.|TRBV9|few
TGTGCCAGCAGCGTAACGGGGGGGAATGAAAAACTGTTTTTT
CASSVTGGNEKLFF
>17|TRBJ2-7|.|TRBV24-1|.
TGTGCCACCAGTGATACGGGATCCGGGCAAAGCTCCTACGAGCAGTACTTC
CATSDTGSGQSSYEQYF
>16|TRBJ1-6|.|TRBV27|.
TGTGCCAGCAGTCTCCGGTGGGGCAGGGAAGATTCACCCCTCCACTTT
CASSLRWGREDSPLHF
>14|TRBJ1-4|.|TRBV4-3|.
TGCGCCAGCAGCCAAGGGGCGGGACGCGAAAAACTGTTTTTT
CASSQGAGREKLFF
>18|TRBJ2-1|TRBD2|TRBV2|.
TGTGCCAGCAGGGGGGCTAGCGGGAGGGAGGGCTCCTACAATGAGCAGTTCTTC
CASRGASGREGSYNEQFF
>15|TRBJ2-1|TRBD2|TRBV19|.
TGTGCCAGTAGTATTAGCGGGAGGGCCCTCAATGAGCAGTTCTTC
CASSISGRALNEQFF
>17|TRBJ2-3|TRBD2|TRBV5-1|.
TGCGCCAGCAGCTTGGCCGGCTGGCGGGAGATCACAGATACGCAGTATTTT
CASSLAGWREITDTQYF
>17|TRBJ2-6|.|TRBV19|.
TGTGCCAGTAGTATCACGACAGCAGGTACTGGGGCCAACGTCCTGACTTTC
CASSITTAGTGANVLTF
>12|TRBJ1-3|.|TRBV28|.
TGTGCCAGCAGGATGAATGGGCCAGTCTTGTATTTT
CASRMNGPVLYF
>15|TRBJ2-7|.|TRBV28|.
TGTGCCAGCAGTTTAGGTCTGGCGGACTCCTACGAGCAGTACTTC
CASSLGLADSYEQYF
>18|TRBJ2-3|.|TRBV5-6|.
TGTGCCAGCAGCTTGGGGCAGGGCATACCTGTTAGCACAGATACGCAGTATTTT
CASSLGQGIPVSTDTQYF
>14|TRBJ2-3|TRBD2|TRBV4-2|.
TGTGCCAGCAGCCAAGACAGGAGCGGGGGTACGCAGTATTTT
CASSQDRSGGTQYF
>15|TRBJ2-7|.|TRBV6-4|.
TGTGCCAGACCAATTCAGACAGGTCTTTCCTACGAGCAGTACTTC
CARPIQTGLSYEQYF
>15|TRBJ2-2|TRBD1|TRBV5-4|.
TGTGCCACCAGATCCGGGACAGCCACTACCGGGGAGCTGTTTTTT
CATRSGTATTGELFF
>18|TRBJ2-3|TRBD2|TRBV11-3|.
TGTGCCAGCAGCCTCCGCAGGGCTAGCGGGAGCCCCACAGATACGCAGTATTTT
CASSLRRASGSPTDTQYF
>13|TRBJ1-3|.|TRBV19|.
TGTGCCAGTAGTATTGGGCAGGGAAACACCATATATTTT
CASSIGQGNTIYF
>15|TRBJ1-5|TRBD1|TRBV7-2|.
TGTGCCAGCAGCTTAGTACAGGGGAGCAATCAGCCCCAGCATTTT
CASSLVQGSNQPQHF
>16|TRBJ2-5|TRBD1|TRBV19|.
TGTGCCAGTAGTCCCCGACAGGGGGCGGTCTCAGAGACCCAGTACTTC
CASSPRQGAVSETQYF
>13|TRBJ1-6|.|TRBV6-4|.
TGTGCCAGCTCACAGGAGCGTAATTCACCCCTCCACTTT
CASSQERNSPLHF
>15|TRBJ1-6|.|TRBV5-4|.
TGTGCCAGCAGCTTAAACCTGCAGAATAATTCACCCCTCCACTTT
CASSLNLQNNSPLHF
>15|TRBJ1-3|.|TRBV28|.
TGTGCCAGCAGTTTACCCCGCCAGGGGAGACACACCATATATTTT
CASSLPRQGRHTIYF
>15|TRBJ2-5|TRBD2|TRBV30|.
TGTGCCTGGAGTGGGACTAGCGGGCGCCAAGAGACCCAGTACTTC
CAWSGTSGRQETQYF
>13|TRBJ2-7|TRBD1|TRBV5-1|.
TGCGCCAGCAGCCAGACAGGGGCCCACGAGCAGTACTTC
CASSQTGAHEQYF
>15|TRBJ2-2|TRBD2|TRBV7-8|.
TGTGCCAGCAGCTTAGCAGCGGGGGGCTCCGGGGAGCTGTTTTTT
CASSLAAGGSGELFF
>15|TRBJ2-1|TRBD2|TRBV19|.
TGTGCCAGTACCCTTCGGGGGGTGTCCTACAATGAGCAGTTCTTC
CASTLRGVSYNEQFF